The 9 T cell receptor beta chains below all came from one sample that was sequenced in a study of T cell clonality in common variable immunodeficiency. The repertoire was sequenced with immunoSEQ multiplex PCR; TCRdb's copy has only in-frame clones and lacks some. This set yields 25,000 to 40,000 clones and no singletons; the top ten hold 3.5% to 4.5%. The sample was peripheral blood mononuclear cells. These receptors were taken from a person aged 18 to 75 in good health.

This clone was seen repeatedly, ten times or more. The read terminates 3 residues before the CDR3 end, so the remaining end is supplied by the germline J gene. The chain employs TRBV20-1 and TRBJ2-2, with D possibly TRBD2 on 6 matching bases. Trimming left V 5 bases short and J 1 base short, with 17 bases between. The CDR3 has 16 amino acids. CDR1 is DFQATT, CDR2 SNEGSKA, per germline (reference sequence). The CDR3 DNA, read in part, is TGCAGTGCTTATCCTAGTAGCGGAGAGAACACCGGGGAG. Translating gives CSAYPSSGENTGE. The CDR3 in full is CSAYPSSGENTGELFF.

This clone was counted a few times. The read halts 3 residues ahead of the CDR3 end, with the missing end drawn from the germline J gene. The V gene is TRBV30, the J gene TRBJ2-2; tentatively, D is TRBD1 (6 bases). This CDR3 contains 15 residues. Germline lookup yields CDR1 GTSNPN and CDR2 SVGIG (reference sequence). The CDR3 bases that were read are TGTGCCTGGAGTGTCGCAGGGGCTACTAATTCACCG. Translating gives CAWSVAGATNSP. The whole CDR3 sequence is CAWSVAGATNSPLFF.

This clone was recorded at least ten times. The CDR3 end falls 3 residues outside the read, so it is completed with the germline J gene. The V call is TRBV20-1, the J call TRBJ1-2; 10 bases are a match to TRBD1. The CDR3 runs to 15 residues. V lost 1 base, J lost 5 bases, and 7 bases stayed unmatched. The germline gives CDR1 DFQATT, CDR2 SNEGSKA (reference sequence). The CDR3 loop is CSARGGTGARYGYTF. CDR3 DNA, as far as it was read: TGCAGTGCTAGAGGGGGGACAGGGGCTAGGTATGGC.

In this sample, this clone turned up many times. The read ends 3 residues shy of where the CDR3 ends; the end is completed using the germline J gene. The chain recombines TRBV19 with TRBJ2-1; TRBD2 aligns across 9 bases. V lost 3 bases to trimming and J lost 0 bases; unmatched junction nucleotides: 6. CDR1 and CDR2 from the germline V gene are LNHDA and SQIVND (reference sequence). The CDR3 is made up of 17 amino acids. The CDR3 region is CASSIPGLASSYNEQFF. The part of the CDR3 DNA that was read is TGTGCCAGTAGTATTCCGGGACTAGCAAGCTCCTACAATGAG.

This clone was picked up many times. The CDR3 is cut off 3 residues early in the read; its end comes from the germline J gene. This chain connects TRBV4-1 to TRBJ1-2; D ambiguous. V dropped 1 base and J dropped 1 base, with 4 bases sitting between them. Per germline, CDR1 MGHRA and CDR2 YSYEKL. The CDR3 length is 13 residues. The CDR3: CASSQAVNYGYTF. The covered CDR3 bases are TGCGCCAGCAGCCAAGCGGTTAACTATGGC.

This clone was observed at least ten times. The read comes to an end 3 residues before the CDR3 does, leaving the germline J gene to fill in the end. V and J are TRBV7-2 and TRBJ2-1; 7 bases are shared with TRBD1. Trimming cost V 5 bases and J 9 bases; bases outside gene matches: 7. Germline loops: CDR1 SGHTA, CDR2 FQGNSA. There are 13 residues in the CDR3. The CDR3 sequence: CASSHETGREQFF. CDR3 DNA, as far as it was read: TGTGCCAGCAGCCACGAGACAGGGCGTGAG.

The table lists this clone with many counts. The read terminates 3 residues before the CDR3 end, so the remaining end is supplied by the germline J gene. This chain connects TRBV19 to TRBJ2-3, with a possible D match to TRBD1 (6 bases). V lost 4 bases and J lost 5, with 13 bases in between. This CDR3 spans 14 amino acids. The germline V gene has CDR1 LNHDA and CDR2 SQIVND (reference sequence). CDR3 loop: CASSRTGSGDTQYF. CDR3 DNA, as far as it was read: TGTGCCAGTAGTAGAACAGGGTCGGGAGATACG.

This clone was observed many times. CDR3 loop: CASSIGLAGVGHEQFF. The sequenced CDR3 bases are TGTGCCAGTAGTATCGGACTAGCGGGAGTAGGCCATGAG. V is TRBV19 and J is TRBJ2-1, with TRBD2 matching 13 bases. The read stops 3 residues short of the end of the CDR3; the missing end is completed from the germline J gene. V shed 3 bases, J shed 8 bases, and the junction held 7 bases outside the gene matches. The CDR3 has 16 residues. Germline CDR1 is LNHDA and CDR2 is SQIVND (reference sequence).

This clone occurred many times. The sequenced fragment ends 3 residues before the CDR3 boundary, so the rest is inferred from the germline J gene. J is TRBJ2-1 and V is TRBV7-9, with D perhaps matching TRBD1 (5 bases). V lost 5 bases, J lost 4 bases, and 9 bases lay in between. CDR3 size: 13 residues. In germline, CDR1 is SEHNR, CDR2 FQNEAQ (reference sequence). The DNA read from the CDR3 is TGTGCCAGCAGCCGCGACAGTTACAATGAG. It codes for CASSRDSYNE. The entire CDR3 protein reads CASSRDSYNEQFF.